This paragraph reports one TCR beta chain. The sample comes from a study of CD8 T cells in ankylosing spondylitis. TCRdb recomputed calls from the 5' RACE reads with MiXCR, one row per CDR3 protein. This table holds around 120,000 distinct CDR3 sequences, nearly 25% found once. The germline CDR1 and CDR2 sequences are DFQATT and SNEGSKA (reference sequence). After removal of 5 bases from V and 3 bases from J, the junction contained 8 bases not matched to a gene. This CDR3 is built from 16 residues. The chain carries TRBV20-1 and TRBJ2-2, with TRBD2 matching over 11 bases. The clonotype was recovered from a male donor with ankylosing spondylitis. The sample comprised synovial fluid, either unsorted or a sorted T cell fraction (not recorded which). The CDR3 loop is CSAETSGSAYTGELFF. CDR3 DNA sequence: TGCAGTGCTGAAACTAGCGGGAGTGCTTACACCGGGGAGCTGTTTTTT.